This passage covers 7 T cell receptor beta chains from one sample sequenced in a study of T cell repertoires in cytomegalovirus infection. No antigens are known for them. MiXCR, run by TCRdb on the reads, gives a single entry per CDR3 protein. Among around 770,000 distinct CDR3 sequences listed, just under 30% were seen once. The sequencing used cultured CD8+ T cells from PBMCs, collected from culture after CMV antigen stimulation. These receptors were taken from a human donor in good health (CMV status not recorded). Some clones in this sample may be carry-over from other donors' samples.

The chain is built from TRBV7-3 and TRBJ2-2; a weak D match, TRBD2 (6 bases). The CDR3 has 16 amino acids. Germline lookup yields CDR1 SGHTA and CDR2 FQGTGA. Trimming left V 3 bases short and J 11 bases short, with 22 bases between. CDR3 in DNA: TGTGCCAGCAGCTTCCCCCCGGTCGGGCACGGGGGAGAGCTGTTTTTT. Residues: CASSFPPVGHGGELFF.

This chain links TRBV2 with TRBJ1-1, with TRBD1 as a possible D gene (5 bases). Trimming stripped 3 bases from V and 3 bases from J, with 11 bases between. This CDR3 contains 14 residues. Germline V CDR1 and CDR2: SNHLY, FYNNEI. CDR3 nucleotides: TGTGCCAGCAGTGAGCGGGGCCCAGACACTGAAGCTTTCTTT. Encoded protein: CASSERGPDTEAFF. Supplemented by reference TRBV2 and TRBJ1-1, the full variable domain reads EPEVTQTPSHQVTQMGQEVILRCVPISNHLYFYWYRQILGQKVEFLVSFYNNEISEKSEIFDDQFSVERPDGSNFTLKIRSTKLEDSAMYFCASSERGPDTEAFFGQGTRLTVV.

The rearrangement links TRBV18 to TRBJ1-1; D perhaps matches TRBD1 (5 bases). The germline V gene encodes CDR1 KGHSH and CDR2 LQKENI. The CDR3 is 15 residues long. V dropped 3 bases and J dropped 4 bases, with 15 bases sitting between them. CDR3 residues: CASSPGGREGTEAFF. The CDR3 DNA is TGTGCCAGCTCACCGGGGGGAAGGGAAGGCACTGAAGCTTTCTTT.

This clonotype was seen more than once but under ten times. This chain connects TRBV25-1 to TRBJ2-5; TRBD2 matches at 12 bases. This CDR3 has 17 amino acids. V trimming: 3 bases; J trimming: 3 bases; junction bases outside the gene matches: 8. Germline V gene lookup returns CDR1 MGHDK and CDR2 SYGVNS. The CDR3 region is CASSDPSGGAFEETQYF. The CDR3 DNA reads as TGTGCCAGCAGTGATCCTAGCGGGGGGGCGTTTGAAGAGACCCAGTACTTC.

This clonotype was counted many times. The chain uses TRBV19 and TRBJ2-2; D uncertain. The germline CDR1 and CDR2 sequences are LNHDA and SQIVND (reference sequence). V dropped 0 bases and J dropped 7 bases, with 15 bases sitting between them. The CDR3 has 16 amino acids. The CDR3 sequence is CASSIDLASGLGELFF. For the CDR3, the DNA is TGTGCCAGTAGTATAGATTTGGCTAGTGGCCTCGGGGAGCTGTTTTTT.

Here the CDR3 reads CASSSLDPTTTQETQYF. In DNA form, the CDR3 reads TGTGCCAGCAGTTCCCTGGACCCTACGACTACCCAAGAGACCCAGTACTTC. This chain connects TRBV28 to TRBJ2-5, with D maybe TRBD2 (5 bases). The CDR3 length is 17 residues. CDR1 is MDHEN and CDR2 is SYDVKM in the germline V gene. V was trimmed by 4 bases and J by 1 base, leaving 19 bases between them.

This clonotype was observed a few times. The chain joins TRBV29-1 to TRBJ2-5; 12 bases fit TRBD1. From germline, CDR1 is SQVTM and CDR2 ANQGSEA. V shed 6 bases, J shed 4 bases, and the junction held 3 bases outside the gene matches. The CDR3 consists of 13 residues. The CDR3 bases are TGCAGCGTAGCGGGACAGGGGGCAGAGACCCAGTACTTC. Translation gives CSVAGQGAETQYF.